Presented here are 17 T cell receptor beta chains from one specimen sequenced in a study of control samples from healthy donors and cancer patients. Clones were sequenced by immunoSEQ multiplex PCR, and TCRdb holds only the in-frame ones, with some missing. The sample has 95,000 to 120,000 clones; approximately 80% are singletons. Sequenced input: blood. The origin of the receptors is a young man in good health.

This clone was seen more than once but under ten times. In nucleotides, the CDR3 is TGCAGCGTTGACGGGGCAGGGTCCTACGAGCAGTACTTC. This codes for CSVDGAGSYEQYF. The chain is built from TRBV29-1 and TRBJ2-7; D may correspond to TRBD1 or TRBD2 (5 bases each). Looked up from germline, CDR1 is SQVTM and CDR2 is ANQGSEA. Trimming removed 3 bases at V and 1 base at J, with 10 bases between. The CDR3 length is 13 residues.

The CDR3 DNA reads TGCGCCAGCAGCCAGGGGGGTGTAAATCAGCCCCAGCATTTT. This encodes CASSQGGVNQPQHF. The chain carries TRBV4-1 and TRBJ1-5, with D perhaps matching TRBD1 (5 bases). This CDR3 region has 14 residues. Germline loops: CDR1 MGHRA, CDR2 YSYEKL. V lost 3 bases and J lost 4, with 10 bases in between.

This clone was counted once. The chain links TRBV28 to TRBJ1-2; 7 bases match TRBD1. J gave up 3 bases and V 5 bases, and 9 bases lay outside the gene matches. The CDR3 consists of 15 residues. From germline, CDR1 is MDHEN and CDR2 SYDVKM. As DNA, the CDR3 is TGTGCCAGCAGTCGGACAGGTGCCCTCTACTATGGCTACACCTTC. Protein product: CASSRTGALYYGYTF.

The chain joins TRBV5-1 to TRBJ2-3; D might be TRBD2 (5 bases). The length of the CDR3 is 16 residues. The V gene lost 4 bases and the J gene lost 1 base, with 16 bases spanning the gap. Germline lookup yields CDR1 SGHRS and CDR2 YFSETQ. CDR3 loop: CASSRGGAAGTDTQYF. The CDR3 bases are TGCGCCAGCAGCCGCGGAGGAGCGGCGGGCACAGATACGCAGTATTTT.

J is TRBJ2-1 and V is TRBV5-1; no firm D call. V was pared by 0 bases and J by 7 bases, with 8 bases between. This CDR3 spans 13 amino acids. Germline CDR1 reads SGHRS; CDR2 reads YFSETQ. CDR3 nucleotide sequence: TGCGCCAGCAGCTTGGGATCGAATAATGAGCAGTTCTTC. Its translation: CASSLGSNNEQFF.

CDR3 sequence (DNA): TGTGCCAGCAGGACTAGCGGGGGAGGAGAGACCCAGTACTTC. Its translation: CASRTSGGGETQYF. The chain links TRBV6-6 to TRBJ2-5; 12 bases map to TRBD2. CDR3 length: 14 amino acids. The germline CDR1 and CDR2 sequences are MNHNY and SVGAGI (reference sequence). V shed 6 bases, J shed 4 bases, and the junction held 3 bases outside the gene matches.

The chain employs TRBV4-3 and TRBJ2-7, with TRBD1 matching 7 bases. After removal of 3 bases from V and 3 bases from J, the junction contained 11 bases not matched to a gene. This CDR3 comprises 16 residues. The germline CDR1 and CDR2 sequences are LGHNA and YSLEER. The CDR3 loop reads CASSQETGDLNYEQYF. The CDR3 nucleotides read TGCGCCAGCAGCCAGGAAACAGGGGATCTGAACTACGAGCAGTACTTC.

This clone came up once. CDR3 nucleotide sequence: TGTGCCAGCAGCCTATCCGGGACAGGGGCCTACGAGCAGTACTTC. Its translation is CASSLSGTGAYEQYF. The V gene is TRBV7-2, the J gene TRBJ2-7; the match to TRBD1 covers 10 bases. Germline V CDR1 and CDR2: SGHTA, FQGNSA. This CDR3 is built from 15 residues. J lost 2 bases, V lost 5 bases, and 6 bases had no gene match.

This chain connects TRBV5-4 to TRBJ1-6; D is perhaps TRBD1 (6 bases). V lost 0 bases and J lost 9, with 10 bases in between. The CDR3 is made up of 14 amino acids. Germline V gives CDR1 SGHNT, CDR2 YYREEE (reference sequence). As DNA, the CDR3 is TGTGCCAGCAGCTTGGAGGGGGACGGTTCACCCCTCCACTTT. Its protein product is CASSLEGDGSPLHF. The full variable domain, with the rest looked up from reference TRBV5-4 and TRBJ1-6, is ETGVTQSPTHLIKTRGQQVTLRCSSQSGHNTVSWYQQALGQGPQFIFQYYREEENGRGNFPPRFSGLQFPNYSSELNVNALELDDSALYLCASSLEGDGSPLHFGNGTRLTVT.

The V and J genes are TRBV5-4 and TRBJ2-2; D remains ambiguous. The CDR3 length is 15 residues. Trimming took 0 bases from V and 0 from J, leaving 6 bases between them. The germline gives CDR1 SGHNT, CDR2 YYREEE (reference sequence). The CDR3 nucleotides read TGTGCCAGCAGCTTGGGGGGTACGAACACCGGGGAGCTGTTTTTT. As protein: CASSLGGTNTGELFF.

This rearrangement joins TRBV28 to TRBJ2-1; the D gene is possibly TRBD2 (6 bases). CDR1 and CDR2 (germline): MDHEN, SYDVKM. The V end lost 3 bases, the J end lost 3 bases, and 21 bases lay between the germline ends. There are 18 residues in the CDR3. CDR3 sequence: CASSFLVAAGTLYNEQFF. The CDR3 DNA reads TGTGCCAGCAGTTTTTTGGTGGCCGCGGGAACTCTCTACAATGAGCAGTTCTTC.

V gene TRBV6-5 combines with J gene TRBJ1-6; D unclear. V lost 2 bases to trimming and J lost 5 bases, with 10 bases between them. Per germline, CDR1 MNHEY and CDR2 SVGAGI. This CDR3 contains 15 residues. The CDR3 bases are TGTGCCAGCAGTTACGGGTCCGGGGATAATTCACCCCTCCACTTT. Protein: CASSYGSGDNSPLHF.

The chain joins TRBV3-1 (or the pseudogene TRBV3-2) to TRBJ2-5, with 10 bases that match TRBD2. The ends lost 5 bases at V and 4 bases at J; junction bases unmatched: 13. This CDR3 is 17 amino acids long. In germline, CDR1 is LGHDT, CDR2 YNNKEL (reference sequence). The DNA for the CDR3 is TGTGCCAGCAGCTTCCGGACAGCGGGGGGGCCGCGAGAGACCCAGTACTTC. Protein: CASSFRTAGGPRETQYF.

The CDR3 loop is CASSPGSYNEQFF. The CDR3 DNA sequence: TGTGCCAGCAGCCCTGGCAGCTACAATGAGCAGTTCTTC. The rearrangement uses TRBV11-3 and TRBJ2-1, with unresolved D. V lost 5 bases, J lost 3 bases, and 8 bases lay in between. The CDR3 has 13 residues. Germline CDR1 and CDR2: SGHNT and YENEEA.

V usage is TRBV7-6 and J usage is TRBJ2-3; 7 nucleotides line up with TRBD1. The CDR3 covers 15 residues. V lost 6 bases to trimming and J lost 5 bases; unmatched junction nucleotides: 11. From germline, CDR1 is SGHVS and CDR2 FNYEAQ. CDR3 nucleotides: TGTGCCAGCAGTCCCCCGCCCACAGGGGTAGATACGCAGTATTTT. This encodes CASSPPPTGVDTQYF.

The chain links TRBV27 to TRBJ2-3; D uncertain. Trimming removed 5 bases at V and 4 bases at J, with 7 bases between. The CDR3 runs to 12 residues. Per germline, CDR1 MNHEY and CDR2 SMNVEV (reference sequence). The CDR3 region is CASSRDSDTQYF. As DNA, the CDR3 is TGTGCCAGCAGTAGAGACTCAGATACGCAGTATTTT.

The chain carries TRBV5-8 and TRBJ2-1; 9 nucleotides align to TRBD2. This CDR3 has 16 amino acids. V shed 0 bases and J 5 bases; nucleotides not matched to a gene: 6. Germline V CDR1 and CDR2: SGHTS, YDEGEE. CDR3 sequence reads: CASSLVASGDNNEQFF. The CDR3 DNA follows: TGTGCCAGCAGCTTGGTGGCTAGCGGGGACAACAATGAGCAGTTCTTC.